This entry lists 10 T cell receptor beta chains sequenced from one sample in a study of persistence of HIV-infected CD4 T cells. The immunoSEQ assay was version 4, run in survey mode. This table comes from immunoSEQ multiplex PCR, and its TCRdb copy is limited to in-frame clones, with some not included. This sample has tens of thousands of clones, with roughly 82% found just once. Stimulation used approximately 9.5 ug/mL lysate from CMV-infected fibroblasts. CD40L-negative CD69-negative CD45RO-high memory CD4+ T cells were sorted as populations depleted of antigen-responding cells. Antigens of these TCRs are unknown. Sequences were derived from CD4+ T cells sorted from PBMCs after approximately 18-hour stimulation, sampled from a patient who received antiretroviral therapy. The receptors originated from an adult man with HIV who was CMV-seropositive.

The J gene is TRBJ2-1, the V gene TRBV14; possibly TRBD2 for D (6 bases). Germline V lookup: CDR1 SGHDN, CDR2 FVKESK. Deletions cut 1 base from V and 6 bases from J, with 16 bases between. The CDR3 spans 16 residues. The CDR3 DNA follows: TGTGCCAGCAGCCAAGCGGCCGGGAGCCCTTCCAATGAGCAGTTCTTC. Its protein product is CASSQAAGSPSNEQFF.

This chain joins TRBV10-3 and TRBJ1-2; 7 positions match TRBD1. The CDR3 has 12 amino acids. Germline CDR1 reads ENHRY; CDR2 reads SYGVKD. Trimming removed 6 bases from V and 5 bases from J; junction bases left unmatched: 3. The CDR3 here is CAIRQGSYGYTF. CDR3 bases: TGTGCCATCAGACAGGGGTCGTATGGCTACACCTTC.

V and J are TRBV2 and TRBJ2-3; 9 nucleotides agree with TRBD2. Germline V gene sequence: CDR1 SNHLY, CDR2 FYNNEI. Trimming cost V 4 bases and J 4 bases; bases outside gene matches: 6. The CDR3 has 15 amino acids. The CDR3 loop is CASSVERGAPDTQYF. CDR3 DNA sequence: TGTGCCAGCAGTGTTGAGCGGGGGGCCCCAGATACGCAGTATTTT.

The chain joins TRBV13 to TRBJ2-5, with TRBD1 identical over 10 bases. The CDR3 runs 16 residues. CDR1 and CDR2 (germline): PRHDT, FYEKMQ (reference sequence). After removal of 3 bases from V and 4 bases from J, the junction contained 8 bases not matched to a gene. The CDR3 here is CASSFRTGGLGETQYF. The CDR3 DNA follows: TGTGCCAGCAGCTTCCGGACAGGGGGATTGGGAGAGACCCAGTACTTC.

This chain uses TRBV3-1 (or the pseudogene TRBV3-2) with TRBJ1-5; unclear D gene. The V and J ends lost 6 bases and 4 bases respectively, with 7 bases between them. This CDR3 comprises 12 residues. The germline V gene encodes CDR1 LGHDT and CDR2 YNNKEL (reference sequence). CDR3 coding DNA: TGTGCCAGCAGTGCAGTAAATCAGCCCCAGCATTTT. Its translation is CASSAVNQPQHF.

The J gene is TRBJ2-7, the V gene TRBV9; 9 bases are shared with TRBD1. Germline V gene sequence: CDR1 SGDLS, CDR2 YYNGEE. The CDR3 extends over 15 amino acids. V lost 0 bases and J lost 3; bases outside the gene matches: 4. The CDR3: CASSVGGQGNYEQYF. DNA of the CDR3: TGTGCCAGCAGCGTAGGTGGACAGGGGAACTACGAGCAGTACTTC.

This rearrangement joins TRBV18 to TRBJ2-5; 7 bases match TRBD1. CDR3 length equals 15 residues. Germline V gives CDR1 KGHSH, CDR2 LQKENI. Losses at the gene ends were 3 bases for V and 4 bases for J; bases not matched to a gene: 8. CDR3 amino acids: CASSPTLGQRETQYF. The DNA of the CDR3 is TGTGCCAGCTCACCCACTCTGGGACAGAGAGAGACCCAGTACTTC.

This chain connects TRBV2 to TRBJ2-7; TRBD2 might be the D (6 bases). Trimming took off 8 bases at V and 4 bases at J, with 15 bases between the two ends. CDR1 SNHLY and CDR2 FYNNEI come from the germline V gene. The CDR3 covers 13 residues. The CDR3 nucleotides are TGTGCCAGCCAGGCGGACTACCCGTACGAGCAGTACTTC. Translation: CASQADYPYEQYF. Together with reference TRBV2 and TRBJ2-7, the CDR3 gives the full variable domain: EPEVTQTPSHQVTQMGQEVILRCVPISNHLYFYWYRQILGQKVEFLVSFYNNEISEKSEIFDDQFSVERPDGSNFTLKIRSTKLEDSAMYFCASQADYPYEQYFGPGTRLTVT.

This clone was seen more than once but under ten times. The chain employs TRBV12-5 and TRBJ2-1; D possibly corresponds to TRBD2 (5 bases). The CDR3 has 14 residues. V was clipped by 8 bases and J by 0 bases, with 11 bases between them. In germline, CDR1 is LGHNT, CDR2 FRNRAP. The CDR3 bases are TGTGCTAGTCAGGACTCGAGCTCCTACAATGAGCAGTTCTTC. It encodes CASQDSSSYNEQFF. Complete variable domain (other parts from reference TRBV12-5 and TRBJ2-1): DARVTQTPRHKVTEMGQEVTMRCQPILGHNTVFWYRQTMMQGLELLAYFRNRAPLDDSGMPKDRFSAEMPDATLATLKIQPSEPRDSAVYFCASQDSSSYNEQFFGPGTRLTVL.

The CDR3, as DNA: TGTGCCAGCAGCTTAGGTTCCGGGACTGAAGCTTTCTTT. Residues: CASSLGSGTEAFF. The chain carries TRBV7-8 and TRBJ1-1, with no clear D. CDR1 and CDR2 (germline): SGHVS, FQNEAQ. CDR3 length: 13 residues. The V end was cut by 1 base, the J end by 5 bases, with 8 bases between.